This TCR beta chain was sequenced during a study of blood T cell repertoires in COVID-19. In the study overall: What the recovered Cohort 3 donors had was two negative PCRs, clearance, or symptom resolution. The United States, Italy and Spain supplied acute and convalescent COVID-19 samples.

CDR1 and CDR2 from the germline V gene are SEHNR and FQNEAQ (reference sequence). The CDR3 covers 23 residues. V was clipped by 5 bases and J by 7 bases; unmatched bases: 30. Per the original methods: Amplified reference gene primers provided the basis for estimating nucleated cell counts. Using immunoSEQ multiplex PCR, the repertoire was profiled, and TCRdb retains in-frame clones only, with some absent. V, J and clone size were drawn from that table, and D and trimming were deduced from the DNA. The table has a few hundred thousand clones, roughly nine tenths seen once; the top ten hold 3.1%. Participant-given clinical history determined each cohort assignment.

This chain connects TRBV7-9 to TRBJ1-6; TRBD1 aligns across 9 bases. The specimen was PBMCs or T cells enriched from blood (not recorded which). This receptor was identified in a woman in her fifties or sixties in a cohort exposed to, infected with or recovered from COVID-19 (not recorded which). The DNA for the CDR3 is TGTGCCAGCAGCAACGCCGGGACAGGGAACATAAACAACCTTTGGGGCGGGAATTCACCCCTCCACTTT. This codes for CASSNAGTGNINNLWGGNSPLHF. Based on the CDR3 plus reference TRBV7-9 and TRBJ1-6, the full variable domain is DTGVSQNPRHKITKRGQNVTFRCDPISEHNRLYWYRQTLGQGPEFLTYFQNEAQLEKSRLLSDRFSAERPKGSFSTLEIQRTEQGDSAMYLCASSNAGTGNINNLWGGNSPLHFGNGTRLTVT.